The present T cell receptor beta chain was sequenced within a study of cytomegalovirus exposure and HLA in healthy donors. The PCR used 60 Vbeta and 13 Jbeta primers. The assay was immunoSEQ multiplex PCR, and TCRdb's table has in-frame clones only and misses some. The sample lists under 200,000 clones; approximately 86% were seen once. Germline CDR1 and CDR2: GTSNPN and SVGIG (reference sequence). The CDR3 consists of 13 residues. Trimming took off 0 bases at V and 5 bases at J, with 10 bases between the two ends. J is TRBJ1-1 and V is TRBV30; D may be TRBD1 (5 bases). The specimen sequenced was PBMCs. This receptor was taken from a woman in her late teens or twenties in good health and CMV-seronegative. This chain's CDR3 is CAWSVMGGTEAFF. The CDR3 DNA is TGTGCCTGGAGTGTAATGGGGGGTACTGAAGCTTTCTTT. Based on the CDR3 plus reference TRBV30 and TRBJ1-1, the full variable domain is SQTIHQWPATLVQPVGSPLSLECTVEGTSNPNLYWYRQAAGRGLQLLFYSVGIGQISSEVPQNLSASRPQDRQFILSSKKLLLSDSGFYLCAWSVMGGTEAFFGQGTRLTVV.